This T cell receptor (beta chain) appears in the sequencing data of a study of blood T cell repertoires in COVID-19. As for the study in general: T cells, B-cell-depleted T cells, or PBMCs supplied cDNA or gDNA.

The study assigned cohorts using participant-reported clinical history. The ends lost 3 bases at V and 7 bases at J; junction bases unmatched: 2. This CDR3 contains 14 residues. Looked up from germline, CDR1 is MDHEN and CDR2 is SYDVKM. Original analysis: By means of reference gene primer amplification, nucleated cell counts were estimated. Data came from immunoSEQ multiplex PCR; TCRdb stores just in-frame clones and leaves some out. From that table come the V and J calls and clone size; the DNA was used to work out D and trimming. Among fewer than 250,000 clones listed, more than 80% were seen once. As for this clone: Within the sample, other DNA sequences also encode this same CDR3.

Sequencing used PBMCs or T cells enriched from blood (not recorded which). The receptor was derived from a woman aged 18-30 years who had recovered from COVID-19. The chain uses TRBV28 and TRBJ1-6, with 8 positions matching TRBD1. The CDR3 is CASSLTGDNSPLHF. The CDR3 coding sequence is TGTGCCAGCAGTTTGACAGGGGACAATTCACCCCTCCACTTT.